The 8 T cell receptor beta chains reported below all come from one sample, sequenced in a study of blood T cell repertoires in COVID-19. TCRdb keeps only in-frame clones here, not all; method: immunoSEQ multiplex PCR. The sample records some 370,000 clones, around 92% being singletons. What was sequenced was peripheral blood. Every receptor here comes from a man between 40 and 49 years old with acute or convalescent COVID-19.

J is TRBJ2-7 and V is TRBV5-1, with D possibly being TRBD2 (5 bases). From germline, CDR1 is SGHRS and CDR2 YFSETQ. The V end lost 3 bases, the J end lost 0 bases, and 10 bases lay between the germline ends. The CDR3 runs to 14 residues. In nucleotides, the CDR3 is TGCGCCAGCAGCTCTCCCGGGATCTCCTACGAGCAGTACTTC. Residues: CASSSPGISYEQYF.

The chain carries TRBV5-1 and TRBJ2-6, with a tentative D call TRBD1 (6 bases). V was trimmed by 1 base and J by 2 bases, leaving 19 bases between them. Germline lookup yields CDR1 SGHRS and CDR2 YFSETQ. This CDR3 has 19 residues. CDR3 sequence (DNA): TGCGCCAGCAGCTTGAGTCGGGACATTAACGCTACTGGGGCCAACGTCCTGACTTTC. It codes for CASSLSRDINATGANVLTF. Using reference TRBV5-1 and TRBJ2-6 for the parts outside the CDR3, the full variable domain is KAGVTQTPRYLIKTRGQQVTLSCSPISGHRSVSWYQQTPGQGLQFLFEYFSETQRNKGNFPGRFSGRQFSNSRSEMNVSTLELGDSALYLCASSLSRDINATGANVLTFGAGSRLTVL.

V usage is TRBV18 and J usage is TRBJ1-1; D unresolved. V was pared by 3 bases and J by 6 bases, with 11 bases between. The CDR3 spans 13 residues. Germline assignment: CDR1 KGHSH and CDR2 LQKENI. CDR3 DNA: TGTGCCAGCTCACCCCGGGGTTCTGCTGAAGCTTTCTTT. The encoded protein is CASSPRGSAEAFF.

V usage is TRBV12-3 or TRBV12-4 and J usage is TRBJ1-2, with 8 bases aligning to TRBD1. This CDR3 has 12 amino acids. With V trimmed by 5 bases and J by 8 bases, 4 bases remained unmatched. The CDR3 here is CASSRQGKGYTF. The CDR3 bases are TGTGCCAGCAGTCGACAGGGGAAGGGCTACACCTTC.

The chain employs TRBV28 and TRBJ2-7; 8 bases align to TRBD2. Germline V CDR1 and CDR2: MDHEN, SYDVKM. V lost 5 bases and J lost 4; bases outside the gene matches: 7. This CDR3 is built from 14 residues. The DNA for the CDR3 is TGTGCCAGCAGTCCCGGGACTAGTTTGTACGAGCAGTACTTC. This encodes CASSPGTSLYEQYF.

This chain connects TRBV6-5 to TRBJ2-6; D not resolved. Trimming pared 2 bases from V and 0 bases from J, leaving 5 bases between. Germline values: CDR1 MNHEY, CDR2 SVGAGI. This CDR3 comprises 15 residues. The CDR3 here is CASSYRVSGANVLTF. As DNA, the CDR3 is TGTGCCAGCAGTTACCGAGTCTCTGGGGCCAACGTCCTGACTTTC.

The chain carries TRBV6-5 and TRBJ1-5, with 10 bases matching TRBD1. The CDR3 is 15 amino acids. J gave up 1 base and V 5 bases, and 2 bases lay outside the gene matches. Germline V gene data show CDR1 as MNHEY and CDR2 as SVGAGI. CDR3 amino acids: CASSMGQGSNQPQHF. CDR3 sequence (DNA): TGTGCCAGCAGTATGGGACAGGGGAGCAATCAGCCCCAGCATTTT.

This chain links TRBV7-9 with TRBJ1-2; 7 nucleotides align to TRBD1. The CDR3 is 15 residues long. The germline CDR1 and CDR2 sequences are SEHNR and FQNEAQ (reference sequence). Germline trimming cut 0 bases from V and 6 bases from J; bases unmatched to any gene: 7. CDR3 coding DNA: TGTGCCAGCAGCTTAGCAGGGACAGCGCTCCATGGCTACACCTTC. Protein: CASSLAGTALHGYTF.